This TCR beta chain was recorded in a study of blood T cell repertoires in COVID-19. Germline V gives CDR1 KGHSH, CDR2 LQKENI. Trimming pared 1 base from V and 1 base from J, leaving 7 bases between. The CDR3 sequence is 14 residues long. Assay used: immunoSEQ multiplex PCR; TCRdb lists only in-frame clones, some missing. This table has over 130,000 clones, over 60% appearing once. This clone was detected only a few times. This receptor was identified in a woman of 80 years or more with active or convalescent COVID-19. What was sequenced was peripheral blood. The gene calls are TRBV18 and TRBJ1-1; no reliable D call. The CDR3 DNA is TGTGCCAGCTCACCACAATCGCGGAACACTGAAGCTTTCTTT. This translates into CASSPQSRNTEAFF.